Presented here are 3 T cell receptor beta chains from one specimen sequenced in a study of OX40 agonist ivuxolimab in advanced cancers. Library prep was done by the immunoSEQ multiplex PCR assay. TCRdb obtained this table from immuneACCESS and retained in-frame rearrangements with V and J assigned. These tables miss some clones; where compared with another copy, unresolved V genes account for less than half of the shortfall, and the remainder is unexplained. This sample lists around 26,000 clones; around 83% were detected once. Approximately 35% of the sample goes to the ten largest clones. Here the sequenced sample was CD4+ or CD8+ T cells sorted from blood, taken in a trial of the OX40 agonist ivuxolimab. The receptor set was obtained from an adult with an advanced solid tumor such as melanoma, head and neck, liver or kidney cancer.

V and J are TRBV5-1 and TRBJ2-5; 14 nucleotides agree with TRBD2. The CDR3 is 17 amino acids. The germline gives CDR1 SGHRS, CDR2 YFSETQ. After removal of 3 bases from V and 4 bases from J, the junction contained 8 bases not matched to a gene. CDR3 DNA sequence: TGCGCCAGCAGCTCCCTACGGACTAGCGGGGGGTTAGAGACCCAGTACTTC. Protein sequence: CASSSLRTSGGLETQYF.

Ten or more counts support this clone. V and J are TRBV4-1 and TRBJ2-5; D not resolved. Trimming cost V 1 base and J 5 bases, with 8 bases left between them. Germline lookup yields CDR1 MGHRA and CDR2 YSYEKL. This CDR3 region has 13 residues. CDR3 coding DNA: TGCGCCAGCAGCCAAGTTGAGAGTGAGACCCAGTACTTC. Its protein is CASSQVESETQYF.

The chain joins TRBV19 to TRBJ2-5; TRBD2 agrees at 14 bases. V dropped 5 bases and J dropped 4; count of bases not matched to a gene: 12. This CDR3 spans 18 amino acids. From germline, CDR1 is LNHDA and CDR2 SQIVND (reference sequence). The DNA of the CDR3 is TGTGCCAGTAGTTTCACACGACTAGCGGGAGGGCCCGGAGAGACCCAGTACTTC. Its protein is CASSFTRLAGGPGETQYF.